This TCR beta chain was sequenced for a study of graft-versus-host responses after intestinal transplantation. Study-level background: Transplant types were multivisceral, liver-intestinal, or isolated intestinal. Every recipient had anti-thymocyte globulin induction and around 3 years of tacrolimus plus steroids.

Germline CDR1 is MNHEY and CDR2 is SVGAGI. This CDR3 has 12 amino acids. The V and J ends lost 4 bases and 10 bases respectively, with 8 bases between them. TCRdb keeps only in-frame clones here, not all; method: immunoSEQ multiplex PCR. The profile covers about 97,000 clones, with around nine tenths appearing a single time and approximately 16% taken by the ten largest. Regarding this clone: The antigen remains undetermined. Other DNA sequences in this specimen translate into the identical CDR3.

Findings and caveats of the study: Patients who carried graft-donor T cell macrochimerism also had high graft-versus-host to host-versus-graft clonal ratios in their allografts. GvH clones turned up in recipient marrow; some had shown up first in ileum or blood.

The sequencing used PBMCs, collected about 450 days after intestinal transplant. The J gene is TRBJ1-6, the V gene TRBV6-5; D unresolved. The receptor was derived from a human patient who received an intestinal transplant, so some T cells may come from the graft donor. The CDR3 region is CASSLGSSPLHF. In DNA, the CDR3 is TGTGCCAGCAGTTTAGGGTCCTCACCCCTCCACTTT.